The rows below give T cell receptor beta chains drawn from one sample of a study of blood T cell repertoires in COVID-19. Only in-frame clones appear in the TCRdb table, and some are missing; sequencing was by immunoSEQ multiplex PCR. The sample lists about 130,000 clones; over 65% were seen once. The sample taken for sequencing was PBMCs or T cells enriched from blood (not recorded which). Every receptor here comes from a woman aged 50 to 65 who had recovered from COVID-19. Both conserved end residues are part of each CDR3. The order of the fields is J gene, D gene, V gene, clone size, CDR3 DNA, CDR3 protein. A D gene is named only where the DNA matches it firmly. Not all rows give a size; the values are once, few, many and, for expanded clones, a class.

TRBJ2-3 TRBD2 TRBV4-2 - TGTGCCAGCAGCCAAGAGGGGGGGAGCACAGATACGCAGTATTTT CASSQEGGSTDTQYF
TRBJ1-2 - TRBV2 - TGTGCCAGCAAATTTTATCAGGGGTCATATGGCTACACCTTC CASKFYQGSYGYTF
TRBJ2-5 TRBD1 TRBV5-4 once TGTGCCAGCAGCTCTTACAGGGGCCCGGAGACCCAGTACTTC CASSSYRGPETQYF
TRBJ2-5 TRBD1 TRBV5-5 - TGTGCCAGCAGCATGGGACAGACCCAAGAGACCCAGTACTTC CASSMGQTQETQYF
TRBJ1-1 - TRBV28 - TGTGCCAGCAGAAACAGGAGGGGAGACACTGAAGCTTTCTTT CASRNRRGDTEAFF
TRBJ1-4 - TRBV6-5 - TGTGCCAGCAGTTACTCTTCTGGTGTTGCGGATGAAAAACTGTTTTTT CASSYSSGVADEKLFF
TRBJ1-1 - TRBV19 few TGTGCCAGTACAGGGGTTTCCGACGGCACTGAAGCTTTCTTT CASTGVSDGTEAFF
TRBJ1-2 TRBD1 TRBV2 - TGTGCCAGCAGTGTAAGACAGGGAGCCAACACCTTC CASSVRQGANTF
TRBJ1-1 - TRBV12-3/TRBV12-4 - TGTGCCAGCAGCCCCCGACAGGACACTGAAGCTTTCTTT CASSPRQDTEAFF
TRBJ2-1 - TRBV7-2 - TGTGCCAGCAGCTTTAGGGGGGGCTACTACAATGAGCAGTTCTTC CASSFRGGYYNEQFF
TRBJ1-6 TRBD1 TRBV4-1 - TGCGCCAGCAGCCATGTTACAGGGGGTTCGGAGTCACCCCTCCACTTT CASSHVTGGSESPLHF
TRBJ1-6 - TRBV5-5 - TGTGCCAGCAGCCCACAATACGGCGGCTCCTATAATTCACCCCTCCACTTT CASSPQYGGSYNSPLHF